This TCR beta chain comes out of a study of T cell clonality in common variable immunodeficiency. Study outcomes and limitations: Authors noted CVID clonality's cause needs subpopulation repertoire sequencing.

Method: immunoSEQ multiplex PCR; TCRdb's copy keeps in-frame clones and lacks some. The sample holds roughly 42,000 clones, and no clone turns up only once. This clone came up many times. Its antigen is not known. The CDR3 extends 3 residues past the end of the read, so its final part is completed from the germline J gene. Heparinized whole blood, about 5 to 9 ml, came from each donor. Trimming cost V 4 bases and J 2 bases, with 11 bases left between them. The CDR3 spans 14 residues. Germline-derived CDR1 and CDR2 are LNHDA and SQIVND (reference sequence). The sequence derives from a person aged 18 to 70 in good health. This chain links TRBV19 with TRBJ1-2, with D tentatively TRBD1 (6 bases). Sequencing was done on a sample of peripheral blood mononuclear cells. The DNA read from the CDR3 is TGTGCCAGTAGTAGCTTGGGGGCCAACTATGGC. Protein product: CASSSLGANYG. In full, the CDR3 is CASSSLGANYGYTF.